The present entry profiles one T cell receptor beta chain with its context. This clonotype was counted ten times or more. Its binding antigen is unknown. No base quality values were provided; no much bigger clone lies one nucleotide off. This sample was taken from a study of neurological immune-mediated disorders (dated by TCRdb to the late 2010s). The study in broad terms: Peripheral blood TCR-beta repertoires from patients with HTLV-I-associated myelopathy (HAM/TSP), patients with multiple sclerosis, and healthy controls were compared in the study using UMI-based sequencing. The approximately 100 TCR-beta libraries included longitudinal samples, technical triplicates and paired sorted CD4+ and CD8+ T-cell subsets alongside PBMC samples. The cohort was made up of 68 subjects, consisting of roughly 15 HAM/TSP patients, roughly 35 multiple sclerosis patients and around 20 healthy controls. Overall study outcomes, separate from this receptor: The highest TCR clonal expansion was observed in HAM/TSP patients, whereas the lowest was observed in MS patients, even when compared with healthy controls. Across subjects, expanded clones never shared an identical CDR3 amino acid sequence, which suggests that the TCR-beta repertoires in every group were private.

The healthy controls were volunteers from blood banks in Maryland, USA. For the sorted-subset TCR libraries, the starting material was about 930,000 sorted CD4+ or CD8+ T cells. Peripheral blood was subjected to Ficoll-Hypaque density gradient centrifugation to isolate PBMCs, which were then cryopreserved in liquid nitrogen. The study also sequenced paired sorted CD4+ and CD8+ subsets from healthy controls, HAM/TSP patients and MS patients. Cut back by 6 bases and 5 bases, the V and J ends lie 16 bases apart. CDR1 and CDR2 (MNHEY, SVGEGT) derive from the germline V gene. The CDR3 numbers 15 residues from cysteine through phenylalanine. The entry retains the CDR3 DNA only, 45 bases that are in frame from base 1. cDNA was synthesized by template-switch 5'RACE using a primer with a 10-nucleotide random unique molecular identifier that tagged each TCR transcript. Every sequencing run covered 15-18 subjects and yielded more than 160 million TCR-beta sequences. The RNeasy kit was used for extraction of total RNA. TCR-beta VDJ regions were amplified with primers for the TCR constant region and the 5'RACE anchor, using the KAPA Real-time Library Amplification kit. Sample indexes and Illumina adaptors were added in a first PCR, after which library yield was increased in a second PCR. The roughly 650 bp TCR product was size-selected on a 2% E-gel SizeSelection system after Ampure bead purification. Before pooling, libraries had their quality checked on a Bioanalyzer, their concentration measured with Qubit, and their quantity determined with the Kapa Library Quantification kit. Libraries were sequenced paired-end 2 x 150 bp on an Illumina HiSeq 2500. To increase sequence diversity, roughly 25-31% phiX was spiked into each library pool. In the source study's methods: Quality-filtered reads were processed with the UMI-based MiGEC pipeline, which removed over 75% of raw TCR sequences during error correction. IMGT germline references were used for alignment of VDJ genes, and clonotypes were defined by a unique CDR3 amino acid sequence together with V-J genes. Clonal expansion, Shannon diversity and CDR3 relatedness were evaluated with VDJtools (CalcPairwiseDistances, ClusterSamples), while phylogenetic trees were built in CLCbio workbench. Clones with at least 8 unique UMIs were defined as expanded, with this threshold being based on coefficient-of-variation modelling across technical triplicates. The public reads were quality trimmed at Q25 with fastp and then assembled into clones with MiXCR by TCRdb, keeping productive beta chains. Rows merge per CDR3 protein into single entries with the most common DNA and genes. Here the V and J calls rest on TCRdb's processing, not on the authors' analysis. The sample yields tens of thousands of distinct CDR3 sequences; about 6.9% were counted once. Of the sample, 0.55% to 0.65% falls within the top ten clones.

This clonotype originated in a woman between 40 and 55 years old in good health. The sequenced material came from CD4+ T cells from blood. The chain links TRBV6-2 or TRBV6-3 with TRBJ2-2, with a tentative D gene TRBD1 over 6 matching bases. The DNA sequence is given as TGTGCCAGCAGCCAGGCTGACAGGTTAACCGGGGAGCTGTTTTTT. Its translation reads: CASSQADRLTGELFF.